A single sample gave rise to the 15 T cell receptor beta chains below, sequenced in a study of human T cells and chemical hapten exposure. Time point reported: pre-sensitization, week 0. The treatment denotes: therapeutic diphenylcyclopropenone sensitization with weekly scalp DPC. TCRdb processed the RACE reads anew with MiXCR; each CDR3 protein has one entry. The sample contains a few hundred thousand distinct CDR3 sequences, roughly 6% of which appear only once. The sample in question was whole blood, obtained in connection with sensitization to the hapten diphenylcyclopropenone (DPC). These receptor sequences come from a woman younger than 30 with alopecia areata. Some clones in this sample may be carry-over from other donors' samples.

J is TRBJ2-7 and V is TRBV5-6; TRBD1 is a possible D gene (6 bases). CDR1 and CDR2 from the germline V gene are SGHDT and YYEEEE. This CDR3 comprises 14 residues. V lost 0 bases and J lost 4, with 11 bases in between. The CDR3 sequence: CASSLAGAHYEQYF. DNA for the CDR3: TGTGCCAGCAGCTTGGCAGGGGCGCATTACGAGCAGTACTTC.

This CDR3 reads CASSQELAVGTGELFF. The CDR3 bases are TGCGCCAGCAGCCAAGAACTAGCGGTGGGCACCGGGGAGCTGTTTTTT. V is TRBV4-3 and J is TRBJ2-2; 8 bases align to TRBD2. Germline V gene sequence: CDR1 LGHNA, CDR2 YSLEER. This CDR3 contains 16 residues. V dropped 0 bases and J dropped 4; count of bases not matched to a gene: 4.

This chain uses TRBV12-3 or TRBV12-4 with TRBJ1-6, with D hard to call. There are 17 residues in the CDR3. Trimming shortened V by 2 bases and J by 0 bases, and 11 bases separated the two germline ends. CDR3 sequence: CASSLYVPNSYNSPLHF. The CDR3 region has the DNA TGTGCCAGCAGTTTATATGTCCCGAACTCCTATAATTCACCCCTCCACTTT.

Only a few counts were recorded for this clonotype. V and J are TRBV6-5 and TRBJ2-5; D unresolved. This CDR3 has 13 amino acids. V was shortened by 4 bases and J by 5 bases, with 11 bases between the two germline ends. Germline assignment: CDR1 MNHEY and CDR2 SVGAGI. CDR3 coding DNA: TGTGCCAGCAGTTCACTGGGCGAGGAGACCCAGTACTTC. This encodes CASSSLGEETQYF.

The CDR3: CANPGQGVAEQFF. CDR3 sequence (DNA): TGTGCCAACCCGGGACAGGGGGTTGCTGAGCAGTTCTTC. The chain carries TRBV6-5 and TRBJ2-1; the match to TRBD1 covers 11 bases. With 10 bases clipped from V and 9 bases from J, the junction kept 8 bases outside the gene matches. Germline V lookup: CDR1 MNHEY, CDR2 SVGAGI. The length of the CDR3 is 13 residues.

This clonotype has only a few counts. The chain couples TRBV5-1 to TRBJ1-1; TRBD1 agrees at 9 bases. Trimming removed 0 bases from V and 8 bases from J; junction bases left unmatched: 2. The CDR3 runs 13 residues. Per the germline V gene, CDR1 is SGHRS and CDR2 is YFSETQ. CDR3 region: CASSLEQGAEAFF. CDR3 coding DNA: TGCGCCAGCAGCTTGGAACAGGGGGCGGAAGCTTTCTTT.

This clonotype has at least ten counts. This sequence joins TRBV12-3 or TRBV12-4 and TRBJ1-2; 8 bases line up with TRBD1. V was pared by 8 bases and J by 8 bases, with 7 bases of the junction left unmatched. The CDR3 consists of 12 residues. CDR3 coding DNA: TGTGCCAGCCGGGGACAGGTCGGCGGCTACACCTTC. Translating gives CASRGQVGGYTF.

This rearrangement joins TRBV7-3 to TRBJ2-5; 14 bases agree with TRBD2. Unmatched junction bases numbered 8, after V lost 4 bases and J lost 1 base. The CDR3 consists of 18 residues. The germline CDR1 and CDR2 sequences are SGHTA and FQGTGA. Written as DNA, the CDR3 is TGTGCCAGCAGCTCCACTCGGACTAGCGGGGGGCCCCAAGAGACCCAGTACTTC. It yields the protein CASSSTRTSGGPQETQYF.

This clonotype was detected ten times or more. V is TRBV6-2 or TRBV6-3 and J is TRBJ1-2; D gene ambiguous. Trimming shortened V by 5 bases and J by 7 bases, and 8 bases separated the two germline ends. Germline V gives CDR1 MNHEY, CDR2 SVGEGT. The CDR3 totals 11 residues. CDR3 sequence reads: CASSQGTGYTF. The CDR3, as DNA: TGTGCCAGCAGTCAAGGAACTGGCTACACCTTC.

This clonotype was detected only a few times. V gene TRBV20-1 combines with J gene TRBJ2-1, with 9 bases fitting TRBD2. The CDR3 runs to 14 residues. Germline assignment: CDR1 DFQATT and CDR2 SNEGSKA (reference sequence). The trim removed 7 bases at V and 1 base at J, leaving 5 bases unmatched. The CDR3 sequence is CSVAGGRSYNEQFF. The CDR3, as DNA: TGCAGTGTCGCGGGGGGGAGATCCTACAATGAGCAGTTCTTC.

The rearrangement joins TRBV4-3 to TRBJ2-3; TRBD2 matches 11 bases. The germline V gene has CDR1 LGHNA and CDR2 YSLEER. This CDR3 spans 18 amino acids. J was trimmed by 1 base and V by 0 bases; bases with no gene match: 6. CDR3 DNA: TGCGCCAGCAGCCAAGATCGAAAACTAGCGGGGGGCACAGATACGCAGTATTTT. Translated: CASSQDRKLAGGTDTQYF.

This clonotype was seen only a few times. DNA of the CDR3: TGTGCCAGCAGCACCGGGACAACCTCGGGGAAACTGTTTTTT. Protein sequence: CASSTGTTSGKLFF. V and J are TRBV6-5 and TRBJ1-4; possibly TRBD1 for D (6 bases). This CDR3 contains 14 residues. The germline CDR1 and CDR2 sequences are MNHEY and SVGAGI. Deletions cut 6 bases from V and 11 bases from J, with 19 bases between.

The rearrangement links TRBV7-9 to TRBJ1-6; the match to TRBD1 covers 7 bases. This CDR3 region has 21 residues. J was trimmed by 7 bases and V by 4 bases; bases with no gene match: 25. Germline V gives CDR1 SEHNR, CDR2 FQNEAQ (reference sequence). The DNA of the CDR3 is TGTGCCAGCAGCTCCCGGGGCTACAGGGGTAGGCCTACCCGGGAGAATTCACCCCTCCACTTT. Its translation is CASSSRGYRGRPTRENSPLHF.

This clonotype was observed a few times. This chain connects TRBV5-6 to TRBJ1-5; the D gene is possibly TRBD1 (6 bases). Germline V gives CDR1 SGHDT, CDR2 YYEEEE. Trimming shortened V by 2 bases and J by 6 bases, and 6 bases separated the two germline ends. CDR3 length equals 12 residues. CDR3 coding DNA: TGTGCCAGCAGCTTACAGGGTCAGCCCCAGCATTTT. It codes for CASSLQGQPQHF.

V usage is TRBV18 and J usage is TRBJ1-1, with D perhaps TRBD1 (6 bases). The CDR3 covers 16 residues. Between the trimmed V and J ends, which lost 0 bases and 1 base, there was a span of 12 bases. Germline CDR1 reads KGHSH; CDR2 reads LQKENI. CDR3 sequence: CASSPPNLDRNTEAFF. CDR3 sequence (DNA): TGTGCCAGCTCACCACCAAATTTGGACAGGAACACTGAAGCTTTCTTT.